These T cell receptor beta chains were read from a single sample in a study of shared clonotypes between healthy human individuals. Clones were read by immunoSEQ multiplex PCR, and TCRdb kept only the in-frame ones, dropping some. The sample has fewer than 1.6 million clones, 98% seen once. Material for sequencing was naive CD4+ T cells sorted from blood. These receptors were taken from a man aged 30 to 39 in good health. The CDR3 runs from the conserved cysteine through the conserved F or W. Each record gives: clone size, J gene, V gene, D gene, CDR3 protein, CDR3 DNA. A D gene is named only where the DNA matches it firmly. Some rows mark clone size as missing; the rest say once, few, many or name a class of expanded clone.

clone_size: -
j_call: TRBJ2-1
v_call: TRBV5-4
d_call: -
cdr3_aa: CASSLRRDPNNEQFF
cdr3_nt: TGTGCCAGCAGCCTCAGACGCGACCCGAACAATGAGCAGTTCTTC

clone_size: -
j_call: TRBJ1-2
v_call: TRBV6-5
d_call: TRBD1
cdr3_aa: CASSYPDRLGGYTF
cdr3_nt: TGTGCCAGCAGTTACCCGGACAGGCTTGGAGGCTACACCTTC

clone_size: -
j_call: TRBJ1-5
v_call: TRBV19
d_call: -
cdr3_aa: CASSIGSVGGNQPQHF
cdr3_nt: TGTGCCAGTAGTATAGGTTCCGTCGGGGGCAATCAGCCCCAGCATTTT

clone_size: -
j_call: TRBJ1-1
v_call: TRBV5-6
d_call: TRBD1
cdr3_aa: CASSWGQGTSEAFF
cdr3_nt: TGTGCCAGCAGCTGGGGACAGGGGACCTCTGAAGCTTTCTTT

clone_size: -
j_call: TRBJ2-5
v_call: TRBV10-2
d_call: TRBD1
cdr3_aa: CASSERDSPQYF
cdr3_nt: TGCGCCAGCAGTGAACGGGACAGCCCCCAGTACTTC

clone_size: -
j_call: TRBJ1-1
v_call: TRBV5-1
d_call: -
cdr3_aa: CASSQAPGGNTEAFF
cdr3_nt: TGCGCCAGCAGCCAGGCCCCAGGCGGGAACACTGAAGCTTTCTTT

clone_size: -
j_call: TRBJ2-7
v_call: TRBV6-1
d_call: -
cdr3_aa: CASGTGTSSYEQYF
cdr3_nt: TGTGCCAGCGGTACAGGGACTTCTTCCTACGAGCAGTACTTC

clone_size: -
j_call: TRBJ2-1
v_call: TRBV9
d_call: -
cdr3_aa: CASSVGLKRNNEQFF
cdr3_nt: TGTGCCAGCAGCGTAGGACTAAAGAGAAACAATGAGCAGTTCTTC

clone_size: -
j_call: TRBJ1-5
v_call: TRBV6-1
d_call: -
cdr3_aa: CASSEARGRGAAWIQPQHF
cdr3_nt: TGTGCCAGCAGTGAAGCCCGGGGTAGGGGTGCGGCCTGGATCCAGCCCCAGCATTTT

clone_size: -
j_call: TRBJ2-1
v_call: TRBV7-3
d_call: TRBD2
cdr3_aa: CASSLSGTSGNPLYNEQFF
cdr3_nt: TGTGCCAGCAGCTTAAGTGGGACTAGCGGGAACCCTCTATACAATGAGCAGTTCTTC

clone_size: -
j_call: TRBJ1-2
v_call: TRBV5-4
d_call: -
cdr3_aa: CASSRPKGQLDYGYTF
cdr3_nt: TGTGCCAGCAGCCGACCGAAGGGACAACTAGACTATGGCTACACCTTC

clone_size: -
j_call: TRBJ1-1
v_call: TRBV11-3
d_call: -
cdr3_aa: CASSFSSVSGSEAFF
cdr3_nt: TGTGCCAGCAGTTTTTCGTCGGTCTCTGGGTCTGAAGCTTTCTTT

clone_size: -
j_call: TRBJ2-1
v_call: TRBV19
d_call: -
cdr3_aa: CASSANRGGYNEQFF
cdr3_nt: TGTGCCAGTAGCGCAAACAGGGGAGGCTACAATGAGCAGTTCTTC

clone_size: -
j_call: TRBJ1-5
v_call: TRBV4-3
d_call: -
cdr3_aa: CASSQAGSNQPQHF
cdr3_nt: TGCGCCAGCAGCCAAGCGGGCTCCAATCAGCCCCAGCATTTT

clone_size: -
j_call: TRBJ2-3
v_call: TRBV10-3
d_call: -
cdr3_aa: CAIMSGAREFGGADTQYF
cdr3_nt: TGTGCCATCATGTCCGGGGCTCGGGAATTTGGAGGGGCAGATACGCAGTATTTT

clone_size: -
j_call: TRBJ2-5
v_call: TRBV9
d_call: -
cdr3_aa: CASSVVGTRQETQYF
cdr3_nt: TGTGCCAGCAGCGTAGTGGGGACGAGGCAAGAGACCCAGTACTTC

clone_size: -
j_call: TRBJ2-3
v_call: TRBV4-1
d_call: -
cdr3_aa: CASSSVQTGTQYF
cdr3_nt: TGCGCCAGCAGCTCGGTGCAGACAGGTACGCAGTATTTT

clone_size: -
j_call: TRBJ2-1
v_call: TRBV5-1
d_call: TRBD2
cdr3_aa: CASSYPGLAGANNEQFF
cdr3_nt: TGCGCCAGCAGCTACCCGGGACTAGCGGGGGCCAACAATGAGCAGTTCTTC

clone_size: -
j_call: TRBJ2-2
v_call: TRBV28
d_call: -
cdr3_aa: CASSLNTPGELFF
cdr3_nt: TGTGCCAGCAGTTTAAACACCCCCGGGGAGCTGTTTTTT

clone_size: -
j_call: TRBJ2-1
v_call: TRBV18
d_call: -
cdr3_aa: CASSPPGPSPHNEQFF
cdr3_nt: TGTGCCAGCTCACCACCGGGGCCGAGCCCCCACAATGAGCAGTTCTTC

clone_size: -
j_call: TRBJ2-1
v_call: TRBV15
d_call: TRBD2
cdr3_aa: CATSRVLAGKNEQFF
cdr3_nt: TGTGCCACCAGCAGAGTGCTAGCGGGAAAGAATGAGCAGTTCTTC

clone_size: -
j_call: TRBJ2-7
v_call: TRBV9
d_call: -
cdr3_aa: CASSPHLDLGEQYF
cdr3_nt: TGTGCCAGCAGCCCCCATCTCGACCTCGGCGAGCAGTACTTC

clone_size: -
j_call: TRBJ2-7
v_call: TRBV6-5
d_call: -
cdr3_aa: CATQGGYEQYF
cdr3_nt: TGTGCCACCCAGGGGGGCTACGAGCAGTACTTC

clone_size: -
j_call: TRBJ2-5
v_call: TRBV15
d_call: -
cdr3_aa: CATSSLGRIQETQYF
cdr3_nt: TGTGCCACCAGCAGTCTGGGACGCATACAAGAGACCCAGTACTTC

clone_size: -
j_call: TRBJ2-1
v_call: TRBV7-9
d_call: -
cdr3_aa: CASSLGGEVPNEQFF
cdr3_nt: TGTGCCAGCAGCTTAGGCGGGGAAGTCCCCAATGAGCAGTTCTTC

clone_size: once
j_call: TRBJ1-4
v_call: TRBV5-8
d_call: -
cdr3_aa: CASSSHLGVTNEKLFF
cdr3_nt: TGTGCCAGCAGCTCCCACCTGGGTGTGACTAATGAAAAACTGTTTTTT

clone_size: -
j_call: TRBJ2-5
v_call: TRBV5-5
d_call: -
cdr3_aa: CASSLLGAETQYF
cdr3_nt: TGTGCCAGCAGCTTGCTGGGGGCGGAGACCCAGTACTTC

clone_size: -
j_call: TRBJ2-7
v_call: TRBV5-8
d_call: -
cdr3_aa: CASSLDRWGTGTYEQYF
cdr3_nt: TGTGCCAGCAGCTTGGATCGGTGGGGGACGGGTACCTACGAGCAGTACTTC

clone_size: -
j_call: TRBJ2-3
v_call: TRBV14
d_call: -
cdr3_aa: CASSQGPWGGTDTQYF
cdr3_nt: TGTGCCAGCAGCCAAGGCCCCTGGGGTGGCACAGATACGCAGTATTTT

clone_size: -
j_call: TRBJ2-7
v_call: TRBV28
d_call: TRBD1
cdr3_aa: CASRDGQAEWQYF
cdr3_nt: TGTGCCAGCAGGGATGGACAGGCCGAATGGCAGTACTTC

clone_size: -
j_call: TRBJ1-1
v_call: TRBV28
d_call: -
cdr3_aa: CASSLLGDVTEAFF
cdr3_nt: TGTGCCAGCAGTTTATTGGGGGATGTCACTGAAGCTTTCTTT

clone_size: -
j_call: TRBJ2-7
v_call: TRBV18
d_call: TRBD2
cdr3_aa: CASSPPSGRYEQYF
cdr3_nt: TGTGCCAGCTCACCCCCTAGCGGGAGATACGAGCAGTACTTC

clone_size: -
j_call: TRBJ2-5
v_call: TRBV5-6
d_call: -
cdr3_aa: CASSGGPQETQYF
cdr3_nt: TGTGCCAGCAGCGGAGGGCCTCAAGAGACCCAGTACTTC

clone_size: -
j_call: TRBJ2-1
v_call: TRBV5-4
d_call: TRBD2
cdr3_aa: CASSLGGLAINEQFF
cdr3_nt: TGTGCCAGCAGCTTGGGTGGACTAGCTATAAATGAGCAGTTCTTC

clone_size: -
j_call: TRBJ2-5
v_call: TRBV6-6
d_call: TRBD2
cdr3_aa: CASSPPGGQETQYF
cdr3_nt: TGTGCCAGCAGCCCCCCGGGAGGACAAGAGACCCAGTACTTC

clone_size: -
j_call: TRBJ2-2
v_call: TRBV7-3
d_call: -
cdr3_aa: CASSLPGSGTGELFF
cdr3_nt: TGTGCCAGCAGCTTACCCGGGAGTGGCACCGGGGAGCTGTTTTTT

clone_size: -
j_call: TRBJ1-1
v_call: TRBV18
d_call: TRBD1
cdr3_aa: CASLTDRGRTEAFF
cdr3_nt: TGTGCCAGCTTAACGGACAGGGGGAGAACTGAAGCTTTCTTT

clone_size: -
j_call: TRBJ1-2
v_call: TRBV30
d_call: -
cdr3_aa: CAWSNLKTDYGYTF
cdr3_nt: TGTGCCTGGAGTAACCTGAAGACTGACTATGGCTACACCTTC

clone_size: -
j_call: TRBJ2-1
v_call: TRBV11-2
d_call: -
cdr3_aa: CASSLQVSSYNEQFF
cdr3_nt: TGTGCCAGCAGCCTACAGGTTAGCTCCTACAATGAGCAGTTCTTC

clone_size: once
j_call: TRBJ1-2
v_call: TRBV14
d_call: -
cdr3_aa: CASSQTGNYGYTF
cdr3_nt: TGTGCCAGCAGCCAAACAGGAAACTATGGCTACACCTTC

clone_size: -
j_call: TRBJ1-1
v_call: TRBV6-5
d_call: -
cdr3_aa: CASSKHRVPSEAFF
cdr3_nt: TGTGCCAGCAGTAAACACAGGGTTCCTTCTGAAGCTTTCTTT

clone_size: -
j_call: TRBJ2-7
v_call: TRBV9
d_call: -
cdr3_aa: CASTPRGQGTYYEQYF
cdr3_nt: TGTGCCAGCACCCCCCGAGGACAAGGCACGTACTACGAGCAGTACTTC

clone_size: -
j_call: TRBJ2-5
v_call: TRBV6-5
d_call: -
cdr3_aa: CASSYHRERQETQYF
cdr3_nt: TGTGCCAGCAGTTACCATCGGGAGAGGCAAGAGACCCAGTACTTC

clone_size: -
j_call: TRBJ2-7
v_call: TRBV5-8
d_call: TRBD2
cdr3_aa: CASSLLSSGGEQYF
cdr3_nt: TGTGCCAGCAGCTTGCTCTCTAGCGGGGGCGAGCAGTACTTC

clone_size: -
j_call: TRBJ2-3
v_call: TRBV5-4
d_call: -
cdr3_aa: CASSLRGTSSTDTQYF
cdr3_nt: TGTGCCAGCAGCTTGCGAGGTACTTCTAGCACAGATACGCAGTATTTT

clone_size: -
j_call: TRBJ1-1
v_call: TRBV5-1
d_call: -
cdr3_aa: CASSVPQGTPMNTEAFF
cdr3_nt: TGCGCCAGCAGCGTACCTCAGGGGACCCCTATGAACACTGAAGCTTTCTTT

clone_size: -
j_call: TRBJ2-1
v_call: TRBV18
d_call: TRBD1
cdr3_aa: CASSSIGTEINEQFF
cdr3_nt: TGTGCCAGCTCATCCATTGGGACAGAAATCAATGAGCAGTTCTTC

clone_size: -
j_call: TRBJ2-5
v_call: TRBV5-1
d_call: -
cdr3_aa: CASSYAQGGLETQYF
cdr3_nt: TGCGCCAGCAGCTATGCGCAGGGAGGCTTGGAGACCCAGTACTTC

clone_size: -
j_call: TRBJ2-3
v_call: TRBV2
d_call: TRBD2
cdr3_aa: CASTERTSGGEDTQYF
cdr3_nt: TGTGCCAGCACCGAAAGGACTAGCGGTGGAGAAGATACGCAGTATTTT